A single sample is the source of the 3 T cell receptor beta chains below, sequenced in a study of radiotherapy plus CTLA-4 blockade in lung cancer. Measured with immunoSEQ multiplex PCR; TCRdb has only the in-frame clones, and not every one. This table holds around 72,000 clones, over 65% found once. The source material was peripheral blood, sampled from a patient treated with radiotherapy plus ipilimumab. These receptors were collected from a human donor with non-small cell lung cancer who had a complete response to radiotherapy plus ipilimumab.

This clone turned up a few times. V and J are TRBV5-1 and TRBJ2-6, with unresolved D. The CDR3 runs 15 residues. The germline V gene has CDR1 SGHRS and CDR2 YFSETQ. V was cut by 0 bases and J by 0 bases, with 4 bases left in between. This CDR3 is CASSLESSGANVLTF. CDR3 DNA: TGCGCCAGCAGCTTGGAAAGCTCTGGGGCCAACGTCCTGACTTTC.

The chain recombines TRBV19 with TRBJ1-3, with D unclear. The CDR3 extends over 15 amino acids. The V end was cut by 2 bases, the J end by 0 bases, with 8 bases between. Germline CDR1 LNHDA, CDR2 SQIVND (reference sequence). DNA for the CDR3: TGTGCCAGTAGTATAATTCCGAGCTCTGGAAACACCATATATTTT. Its translation: CASSIIPSSGNTIYF.

The genes are TRBV6-5 and TRBJ1-4; 7 bases agree with TRBD1. CDR1 is MNHEY and CDR2 is SVGAGI in the germline V gene. Trimming at V came to 2 bases and at J to 6 bases, leaving 3 bases not matched to a gene. The CDR3 contains 14 residues. The CDR3, as DNA: TGTGCCAGCAGTTACGTCAGGGGGTATGAAAAACTGTTTTTT. It translates to CASSYVRGYEKLFF.